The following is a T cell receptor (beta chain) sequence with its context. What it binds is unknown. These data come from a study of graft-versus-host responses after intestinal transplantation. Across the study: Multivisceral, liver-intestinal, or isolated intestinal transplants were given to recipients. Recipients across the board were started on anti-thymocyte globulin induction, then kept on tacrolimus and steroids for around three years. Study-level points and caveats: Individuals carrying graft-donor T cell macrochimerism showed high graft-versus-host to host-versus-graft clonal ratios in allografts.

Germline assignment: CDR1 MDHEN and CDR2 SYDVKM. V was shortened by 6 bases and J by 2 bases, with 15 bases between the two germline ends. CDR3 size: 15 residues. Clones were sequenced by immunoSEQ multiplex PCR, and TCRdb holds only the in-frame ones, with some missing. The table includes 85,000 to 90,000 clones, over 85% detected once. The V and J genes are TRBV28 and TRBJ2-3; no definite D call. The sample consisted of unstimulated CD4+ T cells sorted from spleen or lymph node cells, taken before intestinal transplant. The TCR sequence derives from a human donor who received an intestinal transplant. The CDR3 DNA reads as TGTGCCAGCAGGCCTCCGGGCCGTTTCACAGATACGCAGTATTTT. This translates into CASRPPGRFTDTQYF.